The 12 T cell receptor beta chains below were found in one sample sequenced in a study of blood T cell repertoires in COVID-19. Produced via immunoSEQ multiplex PCR; TCRdb's table is partial and in-frame only. Among under 200,000 clones listed, approximately 86% were seen once. The sequenced sample consisted of peripheral blood. These receptors were obtained from a man aged 70 or older with acute or convalescent COVID-19.

CDR3 in DNA: TGTGCCTGGAGTCAGGGACTAGCGGGGTTTGCAGATACGCAGTATTTT. Protein sequence: CAWSQGLAGFADTQYF. The chain combines TRBV30 with TRBJ2-3, with 13 bases that match TRBD2. Trimming removed 2 bases from V and 4 bases from J; junction bases left unmatched: 6. Germline V gives CDR1 GTSNPN, CDR2 SVGIG (reference sequence). The CDR3 extends over 16 amino acids.

The rearrangement uses TRBV5-1 and TRBJ2-1; 9 bases fit TRBD2. The CDR3 is 15 amino acids. V shed 4 bases, J shed 8 bases, and the junction held 10 bases outside the gene matches. Germline values: CDR1 SGHRS, CDR2 YFSETQ. The CDR3 region has the DNA TGCGCCAGCAGCCGTATTAGCGGGAGTGTCGATGAGCAGTTCTTC. This codes for CASSRISGSVDEQFF.

The V and J genes are TRBV30 and TRBJ2-7; possible D gene TRBD2, 5 bases. From germline, CDR1 is GTSNPN and CDR2 SVGIG (reference sequence). The CDR3 runs to 16 residues. With 3 bases removed from V and 6 bases from J, the gap between germline ends came to 24 bases. The CDR3 bases are TGTGCCTGGAGACATCTAGAGGGCGCACCAACGGGCGAGCAGTACTTC. Protein sequence: CAWRHLEGAPTGEQYF.

The V gene is TRBV15, the J gene TRBJ1-5; D ambiguous. V was pared by 1 base and J by 3 bases, with 13 bases between. Germline V lookup: CDR1 LNHNV, CDR2 YYDKDF (reference sequence). This CDR3 region has 16 residues. The DNA of the CDR3 is TGTGCCACCAGCAGAGGCGGAGGGTTCTTCAATCAGCCCCAGCATTTT. Amino acid sequence: CATSRGGGFFNQPQHF.

This clone is a singleton in its sample. J is TRBJ2-7 and V is TRBV2, with D possibly matching TRBD1 (6 bases). V lost 8 bases, J lost 3 bases, and 17 bases lay in between. The CDR3 has 14 amino acids. The germline gives CDR1 SNHLY, CDR2 FYNNEI. The CDR3 nucleotides are TGTGCCAGCCGTGCTGGACAGTTAAACTACGAGCAGTACTTC. It codes for CASRAGQLNYEQYF.

This chain links TRBV9 with TRBJ2-2; TRBD1 matches at 10 bases. Germline lookup yields CDR1 SGDLS and CDR2 YYNGEE. The CDR3 runs to 16 residues. Unmatched junction bases numbered 9, after V lost 4 bases and J lost 6 bases. The CDR3 coding sequence is TGTGCCAGCAGCTTCTATCCGGGACAGGGGTCCGGGGAGCTGTTTTTT. It translates to CASSFYPGQGSGELFF.

This rearrangement joins TRBV11-2 to TRBJ2-5; D may be TRBD1 (5 bases). This CDR3 contains 15 residues. Per germline, CDR1 SGHAT and CDR2 FQNNGV. V lost 5 bases to trimming and J lost 2 bases, with 15 bases between them. As DNA, the CDR3 is TGTGCCAGCAGCCTCATCCCGGCAGGGCAAGAGACCCAGTACTTC. Its translation is CASSLIPAGQETQYF.

CDR3 DNA sequence: TGTGCCAGCAGTTTGAAACTAGCAACTAATGAAAAACTGTTTTTT. This encodes CASSLKLATNEKLFF. The chain recombines TRBV28 with TRBJ1-4; no firm D call. V was clipped by 3 bases and J by 0 bases, with 8 bases between them. The CDR3 spans 15 residues. Germline V gene sequence: CDR1 MDHEN, CDR2 SYDVKM. Variable domain in full (rest from reference TRBV28 and TRBJ1-4): DVKVTQSSRYLVKRTGEKVFLECVQDMDHENMFWYRQDPGLGLRLIYFSYDVKMKEKGDIPEGYSVSREKKERFSLILESASTNQTSMYLCASSLKLATNEKLFFGSGTQLSVL.

This sequence joins TRBV3-1 (or the pseudogene TRBV3-2) and TRBJ2-2, with 7 nucleotides matching TRBD2. Germline CDR1 is LGHDT and CDR2 is YNNKEL (reference sequence). The CDR3 runs 15 residues. Trimming at V came to 2 bases and at J to 6 bases, leaving 6 bases not matched to a gene. The DNA of the CDR3 is TGTGCCAGCAGCCAATCTAGCGGATTCGCCGGGGAGCTGTTTTTT. Translated, it gives CASSQSSGFAGELFF.

The rearrangement uses TRBV7-4 and TRBJ1-4; 8 bases are shared with TRBD1. The CDR3 has 16 residues. Trimming took 5 bases from V and 8 from J; bases not matched to a gene: 13. Germline V gene lookup returns CDR1 SGHVT and CDR2 SQSDAQ. DNA for the CDR3: TGTGCCAGCAGCCCCCAGGGGGCTCTGTCTTGGGAAAAACTGTTTTTT. Its translation: CASSPQGALSWEKLFF.

This clone was observed once. The rearrangement joins TRBV10-3 to TRBJ1-5; perhaps TRBD1 as D (6 bases). Germline-derived CDR1 and CDR2 are ENHRY and SYGVKD. The CDR3 loop spans 15 amino acids. The germline V and J ends were trimmed by 3 bases and 6 bases, with 15 bases remaining between them. CDR3 bases: TGTGCCATCAGTGAAGGGCAGGGGTATGGTCAGCCCCAGCATTTT. It encodes CAISEGQGYGQPQHF.

The genes are TRBV13 and TRBJ1-1; D not resolved. This CDR3 has 16 residues. V lost 5 bases and J 1 base, leaving 17 bases between the germline ends. Germline values: CDR1 PRHDT, CDR2 FYEKMQ (reference sequence). DNA for the CDR3: TGTGCCAGCAGCCGCCCCTCCAGGTGGTCGAACACTGAAGCTTTCTTT. This gives the protein CASSRPSRWSNTEAFF.